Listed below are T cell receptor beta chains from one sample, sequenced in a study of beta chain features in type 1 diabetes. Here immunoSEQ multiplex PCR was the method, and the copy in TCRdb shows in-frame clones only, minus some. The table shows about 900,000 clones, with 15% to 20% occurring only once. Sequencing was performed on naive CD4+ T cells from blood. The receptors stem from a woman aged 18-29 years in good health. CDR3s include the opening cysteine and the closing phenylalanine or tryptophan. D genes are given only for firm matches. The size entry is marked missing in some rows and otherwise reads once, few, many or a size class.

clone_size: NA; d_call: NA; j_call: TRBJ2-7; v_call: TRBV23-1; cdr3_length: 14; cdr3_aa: CASSRRVFLHEQYF; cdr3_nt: TGCGCCAGCAGTCGCCGGGTTTTTCTTCACGAGCAGTACTTC
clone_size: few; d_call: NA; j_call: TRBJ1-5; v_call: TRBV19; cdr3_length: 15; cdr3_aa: CASSIVSGANQPQHF; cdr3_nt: TGTGCCAGTAGTATAGTTTCGGGGGCAAATCAGCCCCAGCATTTT
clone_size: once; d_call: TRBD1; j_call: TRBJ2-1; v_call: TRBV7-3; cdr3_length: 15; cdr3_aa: CASSRSGDRNNEQFF; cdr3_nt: TGTGCCAGCAGCCGAAGTGGGGACAGAAACAATGAGCAGTTCTTC
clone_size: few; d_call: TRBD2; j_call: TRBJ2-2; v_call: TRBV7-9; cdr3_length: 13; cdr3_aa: CASQRTSTGELFF; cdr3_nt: TGTGCCAGCCAGAGGACTAGCACCGGGGAGCTGTTTTTT
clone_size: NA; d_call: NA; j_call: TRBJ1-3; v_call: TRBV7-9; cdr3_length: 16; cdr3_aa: CASQGSEAGSGNTIYF; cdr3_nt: TGTGCCAGCCAGGGAAGTGAAGCGGGCTCTGGAAACACCATATATTTT
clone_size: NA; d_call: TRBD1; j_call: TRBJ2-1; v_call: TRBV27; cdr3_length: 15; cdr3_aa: CASSLGQGSYNEQFF; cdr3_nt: TGTGCCAGCAGTTTAGGACAGGGCTCCTACAATGAGCAGTTCTTC
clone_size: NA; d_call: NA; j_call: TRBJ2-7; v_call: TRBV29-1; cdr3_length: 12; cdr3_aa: CSVVVSSYEQYF; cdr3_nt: TGCAGCGTTGTAGTCAGCTCCTACGAGCAGTACTTC
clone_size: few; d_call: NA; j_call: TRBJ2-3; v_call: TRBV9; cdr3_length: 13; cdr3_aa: CASSSSSRDTQYF; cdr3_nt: TGTGCCAGCAGCTCATCGTCTCGGGATACGCAGTATTTT
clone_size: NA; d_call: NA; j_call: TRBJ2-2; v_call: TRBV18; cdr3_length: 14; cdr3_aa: CASSLDSNTGELFF; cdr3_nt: TGTGCCAGCTCACTTGACAGCAACACCGGGGAGCTGTTTTTT
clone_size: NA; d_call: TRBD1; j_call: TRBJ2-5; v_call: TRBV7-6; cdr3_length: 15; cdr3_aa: CASSLGTGGLETQYF; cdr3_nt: TGTGCCAGCAGCTTAGGGACAGGGGGCCTGGAGACCCAGTACTTC
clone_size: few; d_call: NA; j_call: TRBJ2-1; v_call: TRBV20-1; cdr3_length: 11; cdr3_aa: CSAVAGGEQFF; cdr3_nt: TGCAGTGCCGTTGCGGGCGGTGAGCAGTTCTTC
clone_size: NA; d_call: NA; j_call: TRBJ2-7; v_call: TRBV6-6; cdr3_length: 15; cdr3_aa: CASSHLGETSYEQYF; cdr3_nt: TGTGCCAGCAGTCACTTGGGTGAGACGTCCTACGAGCAGTACTTC
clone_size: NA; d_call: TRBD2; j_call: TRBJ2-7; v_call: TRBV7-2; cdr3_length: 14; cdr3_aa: CASKGRAGVHEQYF; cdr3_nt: TGTGCCAGCAAAGGTAGAGCGGGAGTCCACGAGCAGTACTTC
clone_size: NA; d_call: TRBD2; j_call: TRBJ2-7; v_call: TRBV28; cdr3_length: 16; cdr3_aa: CASSLGSAGDSYEQYF; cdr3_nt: TGTGCCAGCAGTTTGGGGTCAGCGGGGGACTCCTACGAGCAGTACTTC
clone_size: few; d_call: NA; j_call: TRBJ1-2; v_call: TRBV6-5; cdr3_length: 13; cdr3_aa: CASSLQGSDGYTF; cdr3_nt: TGTGCCAGCAGTTTACAGGGATCCGATGGCTACACCTTC
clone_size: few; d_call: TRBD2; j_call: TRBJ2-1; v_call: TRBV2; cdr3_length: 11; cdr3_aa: CASTEGGLEFF; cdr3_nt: TGTGCCAGCACCGAAGGGGGACTAGAGTTCTTC
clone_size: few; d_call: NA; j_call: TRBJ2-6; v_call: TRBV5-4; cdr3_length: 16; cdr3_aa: CASSSGGARGANVLTF; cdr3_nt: TGTGCCAGCAGCTCCGGCGGGGCGAGGGGGGCCAACGTCCTGACTTTC
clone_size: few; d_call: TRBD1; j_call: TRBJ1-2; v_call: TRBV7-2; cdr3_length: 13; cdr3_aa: CASSLGQGNGYTF; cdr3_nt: TGTGCCAGCAGCTTAGGACAGGGTAATGGCTACACCTTC